This T cell receptor (beta chain) was sequenced in a study of cytomegalovirus exposure and HLA in healthy donors (dated by TCRdb to 2015 to 2018). Regarding the study in general: In an earlier analysis of 587 of the donors, 276 Gb of sequence data and 117 million unique TCR beta sequences from 180 million or so T cells were reported. An early release covering roughly 640 HLA-typed donors comprised approximately 300 gigabases of sequencing data and 85 million or so unique TCR sequences. Of the roughly 390 genotyped donors, over 65% fell in the genetic ancestry cluster associated with self-reported Caucasian donors. The study was designed to test whether signatures of past pathogen exposure could be identified by cataloging public T cell receptors. The study profiled the T cell repertoires of under 850 subjects by immunosequencing and related them to cytomegalovirus serostatus. A separate validation cohort of about 110 different subjects was used in addition to the approximately 640-subject first cohort. To predict cytomegalovirus infection status, the study combined high-throughput TCR immunosequencing, statistical association of individual TCRs with disease status, and machine learning. A later analysis re-examined previously published TCR beta repertoires from more than 600 donors and added high-resolution HLA genotyping to investigate patterns of TCR occurrence. In the later analysis, no new phenotypic data were used to find candidate immune exposures; instead, reliance was placed on TCR beta sequences and their occurrence across donors. In an earlier analysis of roughly 580 of the donors, high-throughput TCR beta sequencing was used to judge whether each TCR beta V gene segment behaved as functional or pseudogenic. Donor age, sex, ethnicity and CMV serostatus were compiled together with the repertoire data. A later genetic analysis used genome-wide SNP genotypes for about 60% of the roughly 670 donors, treating that subset as a discovery cohort. Every discovery cohort repertoire had been produced on one sequencing platform. HLA typing covered class I and class II loci at four-digit resolution. Typing coverage varied by locus: about 620-640 donors for A, B, C, DRB1 and DQB1; roughly 520 for DQA1; approximately 610 for DPA1; approximately 470 for DPB1. Five DR-DQ haplotypes were handled as single units for association and clustering because linkage in the cohort was strong. Among 300 to 500 genotyped donors of the cohort, an average of about 220,000 unique TCR beta nucleotide sequences was sequenced per donor, of which about 19% were non-productive. General study outcomes and caveats: Only TCR beta chains were sequenced in this cohort, and the absence of alpha or paired-chain data limited detectable features. Strong co-occurrence of HLA alleles, especially DR and DQ, made assigning TCR associations to individual alleles difficult. Compared with the roughly 700-donor mean, donors in an Asian-associated ancestry cluster had fewer N-insertions in productive TCRs, according to a later genetic analysis. A later analysis found that HLA-associated TCR beta chains were more clonally expanded and had lower generation probabilities than equally common non-associated chains. Specific HLA alleles were associated with roughly 17,000 TCR beta sequences at a false discovery rate of 0.05 in a later analysis. Because HLA typing was unavailable for some donors at each locus, only the typed subset was used in association tests. A cluster of highly shared sequence variants was judged likely to be a technical artifact of the sequencing pipeline. A later genetic analysis associated a missense DCLRE1C variant with V-gene and J-gene trimming of TCR beta chains, and an independent cohort replicated the association. Linkage disequilibrium might explain the correlated functional status among segregating V segments, but an unknown experimental factor could not be ruled out. Because counts were too low, seventeen rarely observed V segments, including chromosome 9 orphons, were excluded from the earlier analysis of 587 of the donors. In vitro tests confirmed that a few of the cytomegalovirus-associated TCR beta chains recognize cytomegalovirus antigens. According to a later analysis, most CMV-associated TCR beta chains appeared to be HLA-restricted, and the HLA associations seemed to be driven largely by CMV exposure. The classifier was reported to diagnose cytomegalovirus status with high specificity and sensitivity in both the original cohort and the validation cohort. A total of 164 TCR beta chains were listed by the study as associated with cytomegalovirus. The 87-base-pair reads could not distinguish some IMGT-functional V segments, including TRBV6-2 and TRBV6-3, so those segments were excluded. Several of the top co-occurrence clusters appeared to be linked to parvovirus B19, influenza, CMV and Epstein-Barr virus, according to a later analysis. It was suggested by the authors that the approach could potentially be generalized to other disease states and immunological phenotypes. A further reported finding was that TCR beta sequences accurately predicted the HLA-A and HLA-B alleles for most subjects in the first cohort. The presence/absence analyses assumed that sequencing depth was roughly uniform across donors, and that assumption may not be true. While some public TCRs were present in many individuals, most TCR sequences turned up only very rarely across donors. In a later analysis, TCR association rates were found to vary across HLA loci, with the most associated TCRs seen for DRB1 alleles and the fewest for HLA-C alleles. Immune exposure information for the cohort was limited to CMV serostatus. An earlier analysis of approximately 590 of the donors showed that most TCR beta V segments appeared in productive rearrangements either about 90% or about 30% of the time, which broadly matched IMGT annotations.

Including cysteine and phenylalanine, the CDR3 has 14 amino acids. Only the CDR3 region is kept as DNA, spanning 42 bases read in frame from base 1. CDR1 and CDR2 were assigned from the germline V gene as MDHEN and SYDVKM. The germline V end is reduced by 5 bases and the J end by 2 bases; junction bases left unmatched: 4. The cohort was made up of 666 healthy bone marrow donors. At the time of sampling, all cohort members were nominally healthy, though unrecorded immune exposures were likely present. The donor tested CMV seropositive and was one of the 289 seropositive cohort members. Every donor gave a peripheral blood sample, and the peripheral blood mononuclear cells from that sample were used for TCR beta sequencing. The Qiagen DNeasy Blood Extraction Kit was used to extract genomic DNA from the blood cell samples. Library generation was performed with the immunoSEQ multiplex PCR assay. The multiplex PCR relied on a mix of 60 forward primers for TCR Vbeta segments and 13 reverse primers for TCR Jbeta segments. The CDR3 region of rearranged TCR beta genes was amplified from genomic DNA with a multiplex PCR assay. The Illumina HiSeq System was used to sequence the amplified TCR beta libraries as 87-base-pair reads. The published analysis was carried out like this. A later analysis counted tens of millions of unique TCR beta chains across the 670 or so repertoires, and 9.5 million to 11 million of these chains were shared by at least two donors. Raw reads were error-corrected and collapsed into unique sequences with a nearest-neighbor algorithm that merged closely related sequences to remove PCR and sequencing errors. V, D and J gene segments were assigned by aligning CDR3 sequences to IMGT reference sequences. For a sequence to be retained, a match of at least six nucleotides was required to both a V gene segment and a J gene segment. Rearrangements were classified as productive when the CDR3 lacked stop codons and remained in frame with V and J, and all other rearrangements were classified as non-productive. Following IMGT convention, CDR3 was defined as the stretch from the second conserved V-encoded cysteine to the conserved J-encoded phenylalanine. The earlier analysis of approximately 500 of the donors excluded sequences that lacked an unambiguous match to a single V gene segment. In an earlier analysis of several hundred of the donors, V segments were called functional above 56.7% productive rearrangements and were called segregating when the between-donor standard deviation exceeded 5%. A statistical classification framework was developed to diagnose cytomegalovirus status using the catalog of TCR beta chain sequences. In a later analysis, V and J genes were assigned by comparing TCR nucleotide sequences against IMGT/GENE-DB human TR gene sequences. A later analysis assigned CDR3 sequences and most-parsimonious VDJ recombination scenarios with the TCRdist pipeline. A later analysis defined each TCR beta chain by its CDR3 amino acid sequence plus V-gene family, and excluded reads lacking a unique V-gene family. To address suspected cross-contamination and a sequencing artifact, a later analysis removed around 600 highly shared, low-generation-probability nucleotide sequences. In a later analysis, a clonal expansion index was calculated for each public chain from normalized within-repertoire ranks of inferred template counts. In a later analysis, generation probabilities were computed using a VDJ recombination model fitted to out-of-frame rearrangements, and the results were checked against IGoR. A later analysis scored TCR-TCR, TCR-HLA and TCR-CMV co-occurrence with hypergeometric tests, applying a repertoire-size bias correction to TCR pairs. A later analysis estimated false discovery rates by permuting HLA or CMV assignments 20 times. A later analysis grouped co-occurring TCRs with DBSCAN, adding TCRdist sequence similarity when clustering within HLA-allele-positive subsets. Co-occurrence clustering excluded repertoires with fewer than 30,000 or more than 120,000 public chains, plus five with anomalous nucleotide sharing. This is the immuneACCESS table as TCRdb keeps it, with only in-frame sequences that have V and J called. A part of the clones is gone; compared with another copy, unresolved V genes explain less than half, and the rest is unexplained. The V and J calls and clone size come from that table; D and trimming were worked out from the DNA. In all, the sample holds 200,000 or so clones, and 82% of those were seen once. Approximately 6.5% of the sample belongs to the ten largest clones.

To note about this clone: The specificity of this receptor is unknown. Base qualities are missing; no much larger clone stands one base away.

The V gene is TRBV28 and the J gene is TRBJ2-7, and 9 junctional nucleotides match TRBD2. The specimen was PBMCs. The clonotype was recovered from a woman in her forties or fifties in good health and CMV-seropositive. The sequenced DNA: TGTGCCAGCAGTCCGGGACTAGCTCCCTACGAGCAGTACTTC. Its protein product is CASSPGLAPYEQYF.